This T cell receptor (beta chain) was captured by sequencing in a study of T cell repertoires in cytomegalovirus infection. The overall study: HLA-B-restricted CMV epitopes that are well studied were used alongside recently identified HLA-C-restricted ones. TCR beta signatures that were public indicated CMV infection and matching HLA type.

Study outcomes and limitations: Totalled public TCR beta family frequency picked out people who carried CMV plus the relevant HLA. HLA-C-restricted CMV clonotypes gave the most frequent clonotype in two of eight donors.

V shed 1 base and J 1 base; nucleotides not matched to a gene: 22. Germline CDR1 and CDR2: SGHTA and FQGNSA. The CDR3 runs 21 residues. Many counts were recorded for this clonotype. Its antigen is unidentified. From the reads, TCRdb called clonotypes with MiXCR, one entry per CDR3 protein. Among approximately 310,000 distinct CDR3 sequences, more than 20% were seen once, and the ten largest hold 13%. The source is a human donor in good health (CMV status not recorded). Some clones in this sample may be carry-over from other donors' samples. This specimen consisted of cultured PBMCs, obtained from culture after CMV antigen stimulation. This rearrangement joins TRBV7-2 to TRBJ2-7; 7 positions agree with TRBD2. In DNA, the CDR3 is TGTGCCAGCAGCTTAGTAGTCCGAGGGGAGATACTAGCGCGCGCTTCCTACGAGCAGTACTTC. Its translation: CASSLVVRGEILARASYEQYF.